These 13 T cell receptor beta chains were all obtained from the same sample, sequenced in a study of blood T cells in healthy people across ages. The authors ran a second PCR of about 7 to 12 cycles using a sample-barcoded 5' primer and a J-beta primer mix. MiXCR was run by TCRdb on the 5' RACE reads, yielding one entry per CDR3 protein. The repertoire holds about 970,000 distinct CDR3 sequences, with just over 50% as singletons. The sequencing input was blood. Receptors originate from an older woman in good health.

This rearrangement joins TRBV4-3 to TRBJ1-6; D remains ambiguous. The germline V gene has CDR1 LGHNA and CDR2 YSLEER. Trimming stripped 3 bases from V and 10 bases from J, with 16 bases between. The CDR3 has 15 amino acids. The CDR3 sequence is CASSQGIGRGSPLHF. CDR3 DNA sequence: TGCGCCAGCAGCCAGGGGATAGGCCGAGGATCACCCCTCCACTTT.

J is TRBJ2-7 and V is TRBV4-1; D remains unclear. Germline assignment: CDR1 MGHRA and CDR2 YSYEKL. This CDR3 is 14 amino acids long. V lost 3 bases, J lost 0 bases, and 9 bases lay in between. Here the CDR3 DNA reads TGCGCCAGCAGCCAGCGTGAAAACTCCTACGAGCAGTACTTC. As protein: CASSQRENSYEQYF.

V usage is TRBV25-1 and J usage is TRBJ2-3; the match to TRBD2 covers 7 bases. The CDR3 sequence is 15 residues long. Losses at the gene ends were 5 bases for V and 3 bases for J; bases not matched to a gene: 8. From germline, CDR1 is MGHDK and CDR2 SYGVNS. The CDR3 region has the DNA TGTGCCAGCAGTCCACCGGGACTACCTACAGATACGCAGTATTTT. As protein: CASSPPGLPTDTQYF.

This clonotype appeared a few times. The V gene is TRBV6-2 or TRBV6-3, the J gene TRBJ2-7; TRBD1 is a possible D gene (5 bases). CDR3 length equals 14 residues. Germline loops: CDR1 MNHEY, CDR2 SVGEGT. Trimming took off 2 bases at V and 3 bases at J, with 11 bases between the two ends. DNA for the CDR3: TGTGCCAGCAGTTACGGGGCATCTTACTACGAGCAGTACTTC. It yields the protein CASSYGASYYEQYF.

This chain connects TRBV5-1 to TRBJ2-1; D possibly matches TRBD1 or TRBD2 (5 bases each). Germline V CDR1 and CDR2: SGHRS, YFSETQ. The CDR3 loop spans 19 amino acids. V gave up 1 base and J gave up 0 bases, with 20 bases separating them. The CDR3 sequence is CASSLTGSVIMSSYNEQFF. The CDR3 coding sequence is TGCGCCAGCAGCTTGACAGGTAGCGTGATCATGAGCTCCTACAATGAGCAGTTCTTC.

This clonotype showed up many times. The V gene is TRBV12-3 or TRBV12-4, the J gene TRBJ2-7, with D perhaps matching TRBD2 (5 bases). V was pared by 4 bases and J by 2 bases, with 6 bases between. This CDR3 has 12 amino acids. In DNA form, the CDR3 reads TGTGCCAGCAGTTCCGGGGCCTACGAGCAGTACTTC. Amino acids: CASSSGAYEQYF.

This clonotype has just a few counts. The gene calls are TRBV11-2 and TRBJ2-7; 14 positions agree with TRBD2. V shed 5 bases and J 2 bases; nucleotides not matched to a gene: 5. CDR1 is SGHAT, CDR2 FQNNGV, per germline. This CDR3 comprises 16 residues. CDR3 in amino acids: CASSNPGLAGAYEQYF. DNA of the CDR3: TGTGCCAGCAGCAACCCGGGACTAGCGGGAGCCTACGAGCAGTACTTC.

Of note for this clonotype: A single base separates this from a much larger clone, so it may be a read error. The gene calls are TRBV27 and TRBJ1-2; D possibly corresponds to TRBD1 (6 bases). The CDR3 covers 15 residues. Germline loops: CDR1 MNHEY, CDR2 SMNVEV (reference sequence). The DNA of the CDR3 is TGTGCCAGCAGTTTATCGGGAAGGGGGAACTATGGCTGCACCTTC. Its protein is CASSLSGRGNYGCTF.

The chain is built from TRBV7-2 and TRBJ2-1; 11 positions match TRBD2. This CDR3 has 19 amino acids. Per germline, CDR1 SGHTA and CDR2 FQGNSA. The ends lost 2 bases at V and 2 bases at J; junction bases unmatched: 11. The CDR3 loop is CASSLLPRLAGIPYNEQFF. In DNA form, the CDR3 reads TGTGCCAGCAGCTTACTCCCGCGACTAGCGGGGATTCCCTACAATGAGCAGTTCTTC.

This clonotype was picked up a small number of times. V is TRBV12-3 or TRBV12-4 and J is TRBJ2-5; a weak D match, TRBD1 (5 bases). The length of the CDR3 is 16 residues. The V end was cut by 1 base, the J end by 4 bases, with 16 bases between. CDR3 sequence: CASSLGIGQGGETQYF. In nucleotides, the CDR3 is TGTGCCAGCAGTTTAGGTATCGGGCAGGGTGGAGAGACCCAGTACTTC.

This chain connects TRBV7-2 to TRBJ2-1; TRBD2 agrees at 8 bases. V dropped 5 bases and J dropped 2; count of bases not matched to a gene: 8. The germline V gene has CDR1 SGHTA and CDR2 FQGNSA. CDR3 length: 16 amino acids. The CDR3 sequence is CASSRGGSPAYNEQFF. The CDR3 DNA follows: TGTGCCAGCAGCCGGGGGGGGAGCCCCGCCTACAATGAGCAGTTCTTC.

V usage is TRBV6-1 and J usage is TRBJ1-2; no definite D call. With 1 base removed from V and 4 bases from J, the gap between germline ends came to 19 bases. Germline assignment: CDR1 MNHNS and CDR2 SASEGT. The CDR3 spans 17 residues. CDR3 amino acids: CASSEGSGRTRSYGYTF. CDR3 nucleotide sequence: TGTGCCAGCAGTGAAGGGTCAGGAAGGACCCGGAGCTATGGCTACACCTTC.

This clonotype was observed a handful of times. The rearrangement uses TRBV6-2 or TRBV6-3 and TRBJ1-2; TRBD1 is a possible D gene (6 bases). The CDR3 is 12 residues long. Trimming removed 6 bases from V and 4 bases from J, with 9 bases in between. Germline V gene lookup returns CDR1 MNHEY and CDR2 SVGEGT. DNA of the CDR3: TGTGCCAGCAGGGACAGCATCTATGGCTACACCTTC. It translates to CASRDSIYGYTF.